This TCR beta chain is drawn from a study of esophageal squamous cell carcinoma under preoperative chemotherapy. Study-wide results and caveats: Abundant clones tended to shrink rather than expand after paclitaxel-nedaplatin. After chemotherapy, TCR diversity rose significantly in peripheral T cells but not in tumor-infiltrating lymphocytes. Post-treatment tumor-infiltrating lymphocytes appeared partly derived from peripheral T cells migrating into the tumor.

TCRdb used MiXCR to reprocess the PCR reads, holding one entry per CDR3 protein. Of roughly 9,300 distinct CDR3 sequences listed, around half were seen once; the top ten hold 13% to 15%. Indicated time point: after preoperative PTX-NDP chemotherapy. This clonotype was recorded a few times. Its antigen remains unidentified. This TCR derives from a human donor with esophageal squamous cell carcinoma. The donor label of this sample is uncertain. Sample collection was performed from a patient given preoperative chemotherapy.

The CDR3: CASSLQGITYEQFF. The DNA of the CDR3 is TGTGCCAGCAGCTTACAGGGGATTACCTACGAGCAGTTCTTC. V gene TRBV7-9 combines with J gene TRBJ2-1; D perhaps matches TRBD1 (6 bases). Per germline, CDR1 SEHNR and CDR2 FQNEAQ (reference sequence). With 2 bases removed from V and 10 bases from J, the gap between germline ends came to 15 bases. The CDR3 extends over 14 amino acids.